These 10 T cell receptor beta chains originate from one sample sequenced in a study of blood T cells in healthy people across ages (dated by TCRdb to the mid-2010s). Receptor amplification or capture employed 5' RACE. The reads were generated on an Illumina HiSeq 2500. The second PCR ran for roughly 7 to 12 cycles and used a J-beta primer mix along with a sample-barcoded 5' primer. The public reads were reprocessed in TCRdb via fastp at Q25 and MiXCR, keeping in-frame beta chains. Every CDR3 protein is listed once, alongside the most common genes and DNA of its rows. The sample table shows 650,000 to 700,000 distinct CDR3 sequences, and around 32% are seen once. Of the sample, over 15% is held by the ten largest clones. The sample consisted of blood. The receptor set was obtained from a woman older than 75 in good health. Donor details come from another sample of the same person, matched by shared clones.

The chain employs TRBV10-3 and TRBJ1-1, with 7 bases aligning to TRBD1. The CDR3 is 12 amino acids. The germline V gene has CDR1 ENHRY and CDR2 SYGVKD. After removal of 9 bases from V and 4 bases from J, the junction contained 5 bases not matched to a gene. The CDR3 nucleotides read TGTGCCATGTCACAGGGGACCACTGAAGCTTTCTTT. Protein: CAMSQGTTEAFF.

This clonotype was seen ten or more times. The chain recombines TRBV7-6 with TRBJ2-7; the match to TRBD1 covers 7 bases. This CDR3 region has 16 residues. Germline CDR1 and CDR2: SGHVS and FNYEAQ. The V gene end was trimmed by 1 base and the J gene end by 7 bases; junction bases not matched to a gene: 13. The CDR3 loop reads CASSLEGASPRREQYF. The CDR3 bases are TGTGCCAGCAGCTTAGAGGGGGCCTCCCCTAGGCGGGAGCAGTACTTC.

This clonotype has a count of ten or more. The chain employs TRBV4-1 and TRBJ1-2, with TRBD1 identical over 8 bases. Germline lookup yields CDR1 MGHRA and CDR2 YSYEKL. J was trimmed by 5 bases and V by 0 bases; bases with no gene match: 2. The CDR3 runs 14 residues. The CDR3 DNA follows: TGCGCCAGCAGCCAAGATGGGACAGGTTATGGCTACACCTTC. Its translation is CASSQDGTGYGYTF.

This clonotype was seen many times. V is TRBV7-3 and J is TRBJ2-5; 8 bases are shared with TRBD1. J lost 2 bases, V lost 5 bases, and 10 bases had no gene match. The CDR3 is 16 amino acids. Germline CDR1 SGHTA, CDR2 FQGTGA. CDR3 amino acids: CASSPLTGAGQETQYF. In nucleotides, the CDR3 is TGTGCCAGCAGCCCCTTGACAGGGGCAGGGCAAGAGACCCAGTACTTC.

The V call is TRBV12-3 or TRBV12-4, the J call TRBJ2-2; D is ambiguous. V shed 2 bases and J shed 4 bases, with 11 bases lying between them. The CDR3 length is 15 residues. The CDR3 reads CASSLRGWGTGELFF. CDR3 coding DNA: TGTGCCAGCAGTTTACGAGGTTGGGGCACCGGGGAGCTGTTTTTT.

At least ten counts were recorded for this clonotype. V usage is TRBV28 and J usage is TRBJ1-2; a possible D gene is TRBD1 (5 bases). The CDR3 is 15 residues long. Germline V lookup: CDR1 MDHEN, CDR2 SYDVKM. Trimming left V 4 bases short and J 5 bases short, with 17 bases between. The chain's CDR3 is CASSWGVGTTYGYTF. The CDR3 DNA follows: TGTGCCAGCAGTTGGGGGGTGGGGACCACATATGGCTACACCTTC.

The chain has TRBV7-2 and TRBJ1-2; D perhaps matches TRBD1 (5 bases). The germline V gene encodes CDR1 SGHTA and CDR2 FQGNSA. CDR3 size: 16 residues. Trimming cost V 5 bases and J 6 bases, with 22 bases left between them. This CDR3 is CASSPKTGTQHHGYTF. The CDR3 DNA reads TGTGCCAGCAGCCCAAAGACCGGGACGCAGCACCATGGCTACACCTTC.

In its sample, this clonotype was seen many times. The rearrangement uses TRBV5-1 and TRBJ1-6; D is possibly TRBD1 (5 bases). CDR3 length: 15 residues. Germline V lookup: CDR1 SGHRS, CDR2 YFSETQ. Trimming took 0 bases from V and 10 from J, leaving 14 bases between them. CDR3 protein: CASSLVGESDSPLHF. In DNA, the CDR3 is TGCGCCAGCAGCTTGGTGGGGGAGTCCGACTCACCCCTCCACTTT.

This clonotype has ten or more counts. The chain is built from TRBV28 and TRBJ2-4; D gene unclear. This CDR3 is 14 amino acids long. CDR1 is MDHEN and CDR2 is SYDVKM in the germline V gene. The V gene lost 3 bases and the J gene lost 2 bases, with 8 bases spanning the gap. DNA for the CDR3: TGTGCCAGCAGTTTGCCCCATACCAAAAACATTCAGTACTTC. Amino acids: CASSLPHTKNIQYF.

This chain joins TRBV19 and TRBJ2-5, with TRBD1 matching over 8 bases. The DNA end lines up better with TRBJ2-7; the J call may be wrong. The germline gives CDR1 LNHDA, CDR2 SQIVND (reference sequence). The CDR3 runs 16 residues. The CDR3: CASSIGTGTGVYEQYF. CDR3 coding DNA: TGTGCCAGTAGTATAGGGACCGGGACAGGCGTTTACGAGCAGTACTTC.